The TCR beta chain under discussion was sequenced for a study of graft-versus-host responses after intestinal transplantation. Study at large: Transplant types were multivisceral, liver-intestinal, or isolated intestinal.

The ends were cut back, 0 bases at V and 5 bases at J, with 20 bases in the middle. The germline V gene encodes CDR1 SGHDT and CDR2 YYEEEE. The CDR3 consists of 18 residues. This table comes from immunoSEQ multiplex PCR, and its TCRdb copy is limited to in-frame clones, with some not included. The sample includes more than 75,000 clones, about 91% of them seen just once. This clone is a singleton in its sample. Its matching antigen is unknown. The sequence derives from a human donor who was the organ donor for an intestinal transplant. V gene TRBV5-6 combines with J gene TRBJ2-2, with D perhaps matching TRBD1 (6 bases). The sample consisted of unstimulated CD4+ T cells sorted from spleen or lymph node cells, taken before transplant. The chain's CDR3 is CASSLEIVPGVETGELFF. The CDR3 coding sequence is TGTGCCAGCAGCTTGGAGATTGTTCCAGGGGTCGAGACCGGGGAGCTGTTTTTT.